This TCR beta chain was sequenced for a study of human T cells and chemical hapten exposure. The CDR3 is made up of 13 amino acids. Trimming took 7 bases from V and 4 from J; bases not matched to a gene: 7. Germline V gene sequence: CDR1 GTSNPN, CDR2 SVGIG (reference sequence). Researchers extracted total RNA from unfractionated whole blood. TCRdb ran MiXCR on the 5' RACE reads and lists one entry per CDR3 protein. Of about 140,000 distinct CDR3 sequences in the sample, approximately 4% were seen once. This clonotype appeared many times. The chain employs TRBV30 and TRBJ2-3; 8 bases agree with TRBD2. This sequence was found in a female donor in good health. The CDR3 sequence: CASGLAGADTQYF. The CDR3 DNA sequence: TGTGCCTCCGGACTAGCAGGTGCAGATACGCAGTATTTT. Based on the CDR3 plus reference TRBV30 and TRBJ2-3, the full variable domain is SQTIHQWPATLVQPVGSPLSLECTVEGTSNPNLYWYRQAAGRGLQLLFYSVGIGQISSEVPQNLSASRPQDRQFILSSKKLLLSDSGFYLCASGLAGADTQYFGPGTRLTVL.